The present T cell receptor beta chain was sequenced within a study of T cells expressing NK-cell markers. From its re-call of the 5' RACE reads, TCRdb lists each CDR3 protein once, without DNA. The clone table shows about 160,000 distinct CDR3 sequences, with the ten largest holding about a fifth. The germline V gene encodes CDR1 SEHNR and CDR2 FQNEAQ (reference sequence). The CDR3 covers 15 residues. The sequenced material came from blood T cells: a sorted CD56 or NKG2C T cell subset, CD4+ or CD8+ T cells, or bulk PBMC T cells (not recorded which). The sequence derives from a woman aged 18 to 75 in good health. The chain uses TRBV7-9 and TRBJ2-1; checking the TCRdb D call of TRBD1 is not possible without DNA. CDR3 sequence: CASSNIGTGDNEQFF.